The 32 T cell receptor beta chains in this list originate from one sample, sequenced in a study of cytomegalovirus exposure and HLA in healthy donors. A multiplex PCR was run with 60 Vbeta primers and 13 Jbeta primers. Sequenced by immunoSEQ multiplex PCR; TCRdb stores in-frame clones only, minus some. The table shows fewer than 200,000 clones, with 65% to 80% occurring only once. Sequencing was performed on PBMCs. The receptor set was obtained from a woman between 40 and 50 years old in good health and CMV-seronegative.

The J gene is TRBJ2-7, the V gene TRBV18; 8 positions agree with TRBD1. The ends lost 2 bases at V and 6 bases at J; junction bases unmatched: 3. Germline assignment: CDR1 KGHSH and CDR2 LQKENI. The CDR3 length is 13 residues. The CDR3 bases are TGTGCCAGCTCACCAACCACAGGGGGCGAGCAGTACTTC. Translating gives CASSPTTGGEQYF.

V and J are TRBV6-6 and TRBJ2-1, with 8 bases aligning to TRBD1. The CDR3 is made up of 16 amino acids. Germline-derived CDR1 and CDR2 are MNHNY and SVGAGI (reference sequence). The ends lost 10 bases at V and 0 bases at J; junction bases unmatched: 11. The CDR3 DNA is TGTGCCACTAGACTTAGGGACAGGCGCTCCTACAATGAGCAGTTCTTC. Amino acid sequence: CATRLRDRRSYNEQFF.

The chain carries TRBV13 and TRBJ2-1, with TRBD1 matching over 10 bases. The germline V gene encodes CDR1 PRHDT and CDR2 FYEKMQ (reference sequence). Trimming at V came to 5 bases and at J to 6 bases, leaving 7 bases not matched to a gene. There are 15 residues in the CDR3. This chain's CDR3 is CASSPARTGGNEQFF. The DNA of the CDR3 is TGTGCCAGCAGCCCCGCCCGGACAGGGGGCAATGAGCAGTTCTTC.

The V gene is TRBV9, the J gene TRBJ2-5, with TRBD1 matching 10 bases. The germline V gene has CDR1 SGDLS and CDR2 YYNGEE. J was trimmed by 5 bases and V by 4 bases; bases with no gene match: 8. This CDR3 spans 15 amino acids. The CDR3 DNA follows: TGTGCCAGCAGCCTTCAGACAGGGGGCTTCGAGACCCAGTACTTC. It specifies CASSLQTGGFETQYF.

In this sample, this clone turned up a few times. V usage is TRBV6-7 and J usage is TRBJ2-2; TRBD2 agrees at 12 bases. TRBV6-7 is marked as an open reading frame, function uncertain. The junction had 12 bases not matched to a gene; V was cut back by 3 bases and J by 7 bases. The CDR3 has 18 residues. The CDR3 nucleotides are TGTGCCAGCAGTTATAAGGCTCGACTAGCGGGAGAAATCGGGGAGCTGTTTTTT. This sequence encodes CASSYKARLAGEIGELFF.

The chain recombines TRBV18 with TRBJ2-3, with 10 bases matching TRBD1. The CDR3 is made up of 16 amino acids. In germline, CDR1 is KGHSH, CDR2 LQKENI. V lost 3 bases, J lost 5 bases, and 8 bases stayed unmatched. Here the CDR3 reads CASSPEGQGLQDTQYF. CDR3 bases: TGTGCCAGCTCACCCGAGGGACAGGGGCTGCAAGATACGCAGTATTTT.

V and J are TRBV28 and TRBJ2-7, with TRBD2 matching over 9 bases. The CDR3 has 14 amino acids. CDR1 and CDR2 from the germline V gene are MDHEN and SYDVKM. Trimming removed 3 bases from V and 4 bases from J; junction bases left unmatched: 4. The CDR3 region has the DNA TGTGCCAGCAGTTTTTCTAGCGGGATTTACGAGCAGTACTTC. It codes for CASSFSSGIYEQYF.

This clone appeared a single time. The chain employs TRBV15 and TRBJ1-2, with 7 bases fitting TRBD1. This CDR3 region has 16 residues. Germline V gene sequence: CDR1 LNHNV, CDR2 YYDKDF (reference sequence). With V trimmed by 0 bases and J by 4 bases, 8 bases remained unmatched. For the CDR3, the DNA is TGTGCCACCAGCAGAGATCCGGAGGGGGCGGGCTATGGCTACACCTTC. Translated, it gives CATSRDPEGAGYGYTF.

The chain employs TRBV6-4 and TRBJ2-3; TRBD2 matches at 10 bases. Germline trimming cut 6 bases from V and 4 bases from J; bases unmatched to any gene: 10. Germline V gives CDR1 MRHNA, CDR2 SNTAGT. The CDR3 sequence is 16 residues long. In nucleotides, the CDR3 is TGTGCCAGCAGCCCCCGCGGGACTAGCGATCCAGATACGCAGTATTTT. Protein product: CASSPRGTSDPDTQYF.

This rearrangement joins TRBV5-5 to TRBJ1-5; D not resolved. Germline V gives CDR1 SGHKS, CDR2 YYEKEE (reference sequence). The CDR3 totals 14 residues. Trimming stripped 0 bases from V and 4 bases from J, with 8 bases between. The CDR3 coding sequence is TGTGCCAGCAGCTTGGACAGCATGAATCAGCCCCAGCATTTT. This gives the protein CASSLDSMNQPQHF. The full variable domain, completed using reference TRBV5-5 and TRBJ1-5, is DAGVTQSPTHLIKTRGQQVTLRCSPISGHKSVSWYQQVLGQGPQFIFQYYEKEERGRGNFPDRFSARQFPNYSSELNVNALLLGDSALYLCASSLDSMNQPQHFGDGTRLSIL.

The V call is TRBV2, the J call TRBJ2-1, with 8 bases fitting TRBD2. CDR1 and CDR2 (germline): SNHLY, FYNNEI. The CDR3 totals 14 residues. V lost 2 bases, J lost 8 bases, and 5 bases stayed unmatched. The CDR3 here is CASSETTGGYEQFF. The CDR3 DNA is TGTGCCAGCAGTGAAACGACGGGAGGGTATGAGCAGTTCTTC.

V and J are TRBV10-1 and TRBJ2-7, with a tentative D call TRBD2 (7 bases). This CDR3 has 14 residues. Trimming left V 3 bases short and J 7 bases short, with 16 bases between. CDR1 WNHNN and CDR2 SYGVQD come from the germline V gene (reference sequence). As DNA, the CDR3 is TGCGCCAGCAGTGATGGCGGGGGCCTAGTGGAGCAGTACTTC. Translated, it gives CASSDGGGLVEQYF.

The chain joins TRBV19 to TRBJ2-2; possible D gene TRBD2, 5 bases. V was clipped by 4 bases and J by 4 bases, with 13 bases between them. The length of the CDR3 is 15 residues. Germline values: CDR1 LNHDA, CDR2 SQIVND (reference sequence). In nucleotides, the CDR3 is TGTGCCAGTAGTACCAAGGCGGGCGGCACCGGGGAGCTGTTTTTT. Its protein is CASSTKAGGTGELFF.

The rearrangement uses TRBV12-2 and TRBJ2-2; the table calls TRBD1, which could not be checked here. TRBV12-2 counts as a pseudogene. This CDR3 has 14 residues. The CDR3 nucleotides read TGTGCAAGTCGCTTCGGCAGGGACACCGGGGAGCTGTTTTTT. This encodes CASRFGRDTGELFF.

V is TRBV5-6 and J is TRBJ1-5, with D perhaps TRBD1 (5 bases). The V and J ends lost 4 bases and 4 bases respectively, with 12 bases between them. CDR3 length: 14 amino acids. Germline loops: CDR1 SGHDT, CDR2 YYEEEE. DNA of the CDR3: TGTGCCAGCAGCGCCGAGACAGATAATCAGCCCCAGCATTTT. Protein: CASSAETDNQPQHF.

The J gene is TRBJ2-3, the V gene TRBV11-3; 12 bases align to TRBD2. Per germline, CDR1 SGHNT and CDR2 YENEEA. This CDR3 has 19 amino acids. The V gene end was trimmed by 0 bases and the J gene end by 5 bases; junction bases not matched to a gene: 12. CDR3 loop: CASSLDSLTSGGSGDTQYF. CDR3 nucleotide sequence: TGTGCCAGCAGCTTAGACTCCTTGACTAGCGGGGGCTCCGGAGATACGCAGTATTTT.

The V gene is TRBV5-5, the J gene TRBJ2-1; TRBD2 agrees at 7 bases. The CDR3 covers 15 residues. Germline CDR1 reads SGHKS; CDR2 reads YYEKEE (reference sequence). The V and J ends lost 1 base and 4 bases, in that order; junction bases with no gene match: 5. The CDR3 sequence is CASSLSLADYNEQFF. Written as DNA, the CDR3 is TGTGCCAGCAGCTTGAGTCTAGCGGATTACAATGAGCAGTTCTTC.

The chain carries TRBV7-6 and TRBJ2-7; 8 bases are shared with TRBD2. The V gene's germline CDR1 is SGHVS and CDR2 FNYEAQ. The length of the CDR3 is 14 residues. Unmatched junction bases numbered 3, after V lost 2 bases and J lost 3 bases. CDR3 coding DNA: TGTGCCAGCAGCTTAACGGGAGGGGGCTACGAGCAGTACTTC. Translated, it gives CASSLTGGGYEQYF.

The chain carries TRBV29-1 and TRBJ1-1; D might be TRBD1 (5 bases). Trimming cost V 7 bases and J 1 base, with 13 bases left between them. CDR1 SQVTM and CDR2 ANQGSEA come from the germline V gene. The CDR3 sequence is 13 residues long. The CDR3 DNA is TGCAGCGGCCAAGGGGTCCCGAACACTGAAGCTTTCTTT. Encoded protein: CSGQGVPNTEAFF.

The chain has TRBV29-1 and TRBJ2-1; 8 bases are shared with TRBD1. V was clipped by 6 bases and J by 4 bases; unmatched bases: 5. In germline, CDR1 is SQVTM, CDR2 ANQGSEA. This CDR3 spans 13 amino acids. DNA for the CDR3: TGCAGCGTCTCATGGACAGGGTACAATGAGCAGTTCTTC. Amino acid sequence: CSVSWTGYNEQFF.

The chain has TRBV19 and TRBJ1-1, with 9 positions matching TRBD1. The length of the CDR3 is 21 residues. Germline V gives CDR1 LNHDA, CDR2 SQIVND (reference sequence). J lost 0 bases, V lost 10 bases, and 27 bases had no gene match. The CDR3 loop reads CANRPLQQGAGEVEVNTEAFF. CDR3 nucleotides: TGTGCCAATCGACCCCTCCAACAGGGGGCGGGAGAGGTGGAGGTGAACACTGAAGCTTTCTTT.

Worth noting for this clone: This sample includes further DNA sequences coding for the same CDR3. The gene calls are TRBV4-3 and TRBJ1-5; the match to TRBD1 covers 7 bases. This CDR3 has 15 residues. Per germline, CDR1 LGHNA and CDR2 YSLEER. J was trimmed by 7 bases and V by 0 bases; bases with no gene match: 6. CDR3 nucleotides: TGCGCCAGCAGCCAAGATTCAGGGGGAAGACAGCCCCAGCATTTT. It translates to CASSQDSGGRQPQHF.

This rearrangement joins TRBV29-1 to TRBJ1-1, with unresolved D. Trimming cost V 0 bases and J 1 base, with 9 bases left between them. The V gene's germline CDR1 is SQVTM and CDR2 ANQGSEA. The CDR3 is 14 residues long. CDR3 loop: CSVEDQIPNTEAFF. CDR3 DNA sequence: TGCAGCGTTGAAGATCAGATTCCGAACACTGAAGCTTTCTTT.

The V gene is TRBV6-6, the J gene TRBJ2-7; 8 nucleotides agree with TRBD1. Germline V gives CDR1 MNHNY, CDR2 SVGAGI (reference sequence). CDR3 length: 14 amino acids. With 2 bases clipped from V and 1 base from J, the junction kept 1 base outside the gene matches. The CDR3 DNA reads as TGTGCCAGCAGTTACGACAGGGGATCCTACGAGCAGTACTTC. It yields the protein CASSYDRGSYEQYF.

This chain links TRBV10-3 with TRBJ2-3, with 12 positions matching TRBD2. CDR3 length: 18 amino acids. The germline CDR1 and CDR2 sequences are ENHRY and SYGVKD. The trim removed 4 bases at V and 2 bases at J, leaving 10 bases unmatched. The CDR3 here is CAISAILGTSGHTDTQYF. CDR3 DNA sequence: TGTGCCATCAGTGCAATCCTAGGGACTAGCGGGCACACAGATACGCAGTATTTT.

This clone was seen just once. The V and J genes are TRBV15 and TRBJ2-7, with D possibly TRBD1 on 5 matching bases. CDR3 length: 14 residues. Germline lookup yields CDR1 LNHNV and CDR2 YYDKDF (reference sequence). The V end was cut by 0 bases, the J end by 2 bases, with 8 bases between. CDR3 amino acids: CATSRDLGAYEQYF. CDR3 coding DNA: TGTGCCACCAGCAGAGATCTAGGGGCCTACGAGCAGTACTTC.

The rearrangement links TRBV2 to TRBJ2-5; the D gene is possibly TRBD2 (6 bases). Germline values: CDR1 SNHLY, CDR2 FYNNEI. CDR3 length equals 15 residues. The ends were cut back, 7 bases at V and 1 base at J, with 16 bases in the middle. The CDR3 spells CASTGGTTGQETQYF. The CDR3 coding sequence is TGTGCCAGCACCGGGGGAACTACCGGCCAAGAGACCCAGTACTTC.

The chain employs TRBV10-3 and TRBJ1-2, with D unclear. V gave up 2 bases and J gave up 1 base, with 8 bases separating them. CDR1 is ENHRY, CDR2 SYGVKD, per germline. This CDR3 is built from 14 residues. CDR3 coding DNA: TGTGCCATCAGTGAGGCAGCGAGTAACTATGGCTACACCTTC. It specifies CAISEAASNYGYTF.

The chain uses TRBV4-2 and TRBJ2-5; D might be TRBD2 (5 bases). Trimming took off 0 bases at V and 2 bases at J, with 16 bases between the two ends. The CDR3 covers 17 residues. Per germline, CDR1 LGHNA and CDR2 YNFKEQ. CDR3 protein: CASSQDAVGLLQETQYF. The CDR3 DNA sequence: TGTGCCAGCAGCCAAGACGCCGTAGGACTGCTTCAAGAGACCCAGTACTTC.

CDR3 bases: TGTGCCAGCAGCTTAGAGGTGGCAGGAGGGGTCGAAAAACTGTTTTTT. Protein: CASSLEVAGGVEKLFF. This chain joins TRBV7-6 and TRBJ1-4; perhaps TRBD1 as D (5 bases). CDR3 size: 16 residues. V dropped 1 base and J dropped 8 bases, with 17 bases sitting between them. The germline CDR1 and CDR2 sequences are SGHVS and FNYEAQ.

The rearrangement joins TRBV13 to TRBJ1-1; the D gene is possibly TRBD1 (5 bases). The CDR3 runs to 14 residues. Looked up from germline, CDR1 is PRHDT and CDR2 is FYEKMQ (reference sequence). V was shortened by 6 bases and J by 5 bases, with 16 bases between the two germline ends. DNA of the CDR3: TGTGCCAGCAGTCGACTCCAGGGTCGGACTGAAGCTTTCTTT. Translated, it gives CASSRLQGRTEAFF.

As DNA, the CDR3 is TGCGCCAGCATTTCTCCGGGGGGAAGCACCGGGGAGCTGTTTTTT. It specifies CASISPGGSTGELFF. The V and J genes are TRBV5-1 and TRBJ2-2; 7 bases align to TRBD2. This CDR3 is 15 amino acids long. The V and J ends lost 6 bases and 4 bases, in that order; junction bases with no gene match: 9. Germline values: CDR1 SGHRS, CDR2 YFSETQ.